This TCR beta chain was observed in a study of identical twins. Whole-study results and caveats: Twin pairs' shared out-of-frame alpha sequences were enriched in low generation probability.

TCRdb re-called the 5' RACE reads with MiXCR, one entry per CDR3 protein. In the table there are some 900,000 distinct CDR3 sequences, approximately 13% of which are singletons. Worth noting for this clonotype: The antigen is unknown.

These same records also appear under a second study, on yellow fever vaccine responses in identical twins.

Specimen: PBMCs. This clonotype originated in a woman aged 18-29 years in good health.

The CDR3 reads CATSDPREMYQETQYF. CDR3 sequence (DNA): TGTGCCACCAGTGATCCCCGGGAGATGTACCAAGAGACCCAGTACTTC. The chain is built from TRBV24-1 and TRBJ2-5, with D possibly TRBD2 on 6 matching bases. CDR1 and CDR2 (germline): KGHDR, SFDVKD. Trimming removed 3 bases at V and 0 bases at J, with 13 bases between. The CDR3 totals 16 residues.